Listed below are T cell receptor beta chains from one sample, sequenced in a study of blood T cell repertoires in COVID-19. The method was immunoSEQ multiplex PCR; TCRdb's version includes in-frame clones alone and lacks a portion of them. Among about 300,000 clones, around 84% were seen once, and the ten largest hold over 1.3%. Source material: peripheral blood. The receptor set was obtained from a human donor with COVID-19, enrolled during active disease. The donor label of this sample is uncertain. The conserved cysteine and the conserved F or W are not part of the CDR3 here. Fields, in order: V gene, J gene, D gene, CDR3 protein. A D gene is named only where the DNA matches it firmly.

V gene: TRBV2
J gene: TRBJ2-7
D gene: TRBD1
CDR3 protein: ASREEQGKYEQY

V gene: TRBV28
J gene: TRBJ1-1
D gene: TRBD1
CDR3 protein: ASSPRTGATEAF

V gene: TRBV28
J gene: TRBJ2-3
D gene: -
CDR3 protein: ASSPPGDLNTQY

V gene: TRBV5-4
J gene: TRBJ2-1
D gene: -
CDR3 protein: ASSPDSRSYNEQF

V gene: TRBV3-1/TRBV3-2
J gene: TRBJ2-5
D gene: -
CDR3 protein: ASSQGRGGQETQY

V gene: TRBV6-5
J gene: TRBJ2-2
D gene: TRBD1
CDR3 protein: ASSYSLKGARELF

V gene: TRBV6-1
J gene: TRBJ1-2
D gene: -
CDR3 protein: ASSELQAGGLGGYT

V gene: TRBV5-1
J gene: TRBJ2-7
D gene: -
CDR3 protein: ASSLQRDEQY

V gene: TRBV19
J gene: TRBJ2-1
D gene: TRBD2
CDR3 protein: ASSISGASYNEQF

V gene: TRBV6-5
J gene: TRBJ1-3
D gene: -
CDR3 protein: ASSYSRSNSGNTIY

V gene: TRBV11-2
J gene: TRBJ2-1
D gene: TRBD2
CDR3 protein: ASSSGLAGGYNEQF

V gene: TRBV15
J gene: TRBJ1-6
D gene: -
CDR3 protein: ATSRDRRGSPLH

V gene: TRBV5-6
J gene: TRBJ1-1
D gene: -
CDR3 protein: ASSLVPIGNTEAF

V gene: TRBV27
J gene: TRBJ2-2
D gene: TRBD2
CDR3 protein: ASSLAGGMNTGELF

V gene: TRBV4-3
J gene: TRBJ2-7
D gene: -
CDR3 protein: ASSQEGADSYEQY

V gene: TRBV2
J gene: TRBJ2-5
D gene: TRBD1
CDR3 protein: ASTGQGLLEETQY

V gene: TRBV5-1
J gene: TRBJ2-3
D gene: TRBD2
CDR3 protein: ASSHPRSSGSTDTQY

V gene: TRBV19
J gene: TRBJ2-2
D gene: TRBD2
CDR3 protein: ASSRSGTNTGELF

V gene: TRBV7-9
J gene: TRBJ2-7
D gene: TRBD2
CDR3 protein: ASSPGTSSGRRDEQY

V gene: TRBV6-5
J gene: TRBJ1-1
D gene: -
CDR3 protein: ASTARGFADTEAF

V gene: TRBV28
J gene: TRBJ1-4
D gene: TRBD1
CDR3 protein: ASSPLTGNDEKLF

V gene: TRBV25-1
J gene: TRBJ1-4
D gene: -
CDR3 protein: ASRGGGTNEKLF

V gene: TRBV6-4
J gene: TRBJ2-1
D gene: TRBD2
CDR3 protein: ASSLLAGAPNEQF

V gene: TRBV20-1
J gene: TRBJ2-1
D gene: -
CDR3 protein: SARWGENQF